The 4 T cell receptor beta chains below were found in one sample sequenced in a study of blood T cell repertoires in COVID-19. Libraries were prepared by immunoSEQ multiplex PCR; TCRdb keeps only in-frame clonotypes and omits some of them. This table holds a few hundred thousand clones, roughly 89% found once. The sample taken for sequencing was PBMCs or T cells enriched from blood (not recorded which). The receptors shown here come from a woman aged 30 to 39 who had recovered from COVID-19.

The gene calls are TRBV27 and TRBJ2-1; 8 positions agree with TRBD2. The V and J ends lost 6 bases and 0 bases, in that order; junction bases with no gene match: 7. This CDR3 comprises 16 residues. Germline assignment: CDR1 MNHEY and CDR2 SMNVEV (reference sequence). In nucleotides, the CDR3 is TGTGCCAGCAGGATAAGCGGGACTAGCTCCTACAATGAGCAGTTCTTC. It translates to CASRISGTSSYNEQFF.

About this clone itself: Other nucleotide sequences in the sample specify the same CDR3. J is TRBJ2-2 and V is TRBV30, with D possibly being TRBD2 (7 bases). Trimming removed 2 bases at V and 5 bases at J, with 9 bases between. Germline CDR1 is GTSNPN and CDR2 is SVGIG (reference sequence). This CDR3 comprises 13 residues. In DNA, the CDR3 is TGTGCCTGGAGTAGGGGGGGAACCGGGGAGCTGTTTTTT. Translated: CAWSRGGTGELFF. Full variable domain (remainder filled in from reference TRBV30 and TRBJ2-2): SQTIHQWPATLVQPVGSPLSLECTVEGTSNPNLYWYRQAAGRGLQLLFYSVGIGQISSEVPQNLSASRPQDRQFILSSKKLLLSDSGFYLCAWSRGGTGELFFGEGSRLTVL.

Of note for this clone: This CDR3 is also generated by other DNA sequences in the sample. The V gene is TRBV12-3 or TRBV12-4, the J gene TRBJ1-2; D perhaps matches TRBD1 (6 bases). CDR3 length equals 12 residues. V was pared by 5 bases and J by 6 bases, with 10 bases between. The CDR3 is CASSPRTDGYTF. In DNA, the CDR3 is TGTGCCAGCAGTCCACGGACAGATGGCTACACCTTC.

The chain carries TRBV2 and TRBJ1-3; weak D call: TRBD1 (5 bases). Germline V gene lookup returns CDR1 SNHLY and CDR2 FYNNEI. V dropped 4 bases and J dropped 0 bases, with 7 bases sitting between them. CDR3 length equals 14 residues. The CDR3 region is CASSAQGSGNTIYF. CDR3 sequence (DNA): TGTGCCAGCAGTGCCCAGGGCTCTGGAAACACCATATATTTT.